This entry lists 2 T cell receptor beta chains sequenced from one sample in a study of T cells in localized non-small cell lung cancer. Libraries were prepared by immunoSEQ multiplex PCR; TCRdb keeps only in-frame clonotypes and omits some of them. The sample carries around 100,000 clones, roughly 90% recorded once. The sample here was peripheral blood, taken before any cancer treatment. Receptors originate from a man between 35 and 75 years old with stage I squamous cell lung carcinoma.

J is TRBJ1-2 and V is TRBV5-5, with D unclear. V shed 4 bases and J shed 3 bases, with 13 bases lying between them. The germline V gene encodes CDR1 SGHKS and CDR2 YYEKEE (reference sequence). The CDR3 is 14 amino acids. CDR3 sequence: CASSVQSLDYGYTF. CDR3 in DNA: TGTGCCAGCAGCGTGCAAAGTCTGGACTATGGCTACACCTTC.

This chain connects TRBV14 to TRBJ2-7; 12 bases are a match to TRBD1. The CDR3 loop spans 13 amino acids. V trimming: 6 bases; J trimming: 7 bases; junction bases outside the gene matches: 4. Germline CDR1 reads SGHDN; CDR2 reads FVKESK. The CDR3 coding sequence is TGTGCCAGCAGGGGACAGGGGGCAGGGGAGCAGTACTTC. Its protein product is CASRGQGAGEQYF.